One sample yielded the 27 T cell receptor beta chains listed below, sequenced in a study of blood T cell repertoires in COVID-19. Repertoires were generated with immunoSEQ multiplex PCR, while TCRdb's copy carries only in-frame clones and drops some. This sample has about 150,000 clones; 65% to 85% occur once, and the top ten carry over 8.5%. Sequences were obtained from peripheral blood. The source of these receptors is a man over 45 with active or convalescent COVID-19.

The chain employs TRBV5-1 and TRBJ2-4, with 9 bases that match TRBD2. The CDR3 is made up of 16 amino acids. V was clipped by 0 bases and J by 6 bases; unmatched bases: 7. Germline assignment: CDR1 SGHRS and CDR2 YFSETQ. CDR3 protein: CASSLDGGRALNIQYF. CDR3 in DNA: TGCGCCAGCAGCTTGGATGGCGGGAGGGCTTTAAACATTCAGTACTTC.

V usage is TRBV10-3 and J usage is TRBJ2-7; 9 bases align to TRBD1. V lost 6 bases to trimming and J lost 4 bases; unmatched junction nucleotides: 7. This CDR3 region has 14 residues. Germline V gene sequence: CDR1 ENHRY, CDR2 SYGVKD. CDR3 amino acids: CAIRARDREYEQYF. CDR3 sequence (DNA): TGTGCCATCAGGGCCCGGGACAGGGAATACGAGCAGTACTTC.

The rearrangement uses TRBV6-2 or TRBV6-3 and TRBJ2-2; TRBD1 aligns across 8 bases. The CDR3 is 14 residues long. Trimming cost V 4 bases and J 7 bases; bases outside gene matches: 5. Germline assignment: CDR1 MNHEY and CDR2 SVGEGT. CDR3 sequence reads: CASSSGQEGGELFF. In DNA form, the CDR3 reads TGTGCCAGCAGTTCGGGACAGGAGGGCGGGGAGCTGTTTTTT.

The J gene is TRBJ2-5, the V gene TRBV7-9; TRBD2 matches 9 bases. CDR3 length: 16 residues. The germline CDR1 and CDR2 sequences are SEHNR and FQNEAQ (reference sequence). The ends lost 3 bases at V and 2 bases at J; junction bases unmatched: 7. As DNA, the CDR3 is TGTGCCAGCAGCTTTAGCGGGAGTCCCTTACAAGAGACCCAGTACTTC. Amino acids: CASSFSGSPLQETQYF.

The rearrangement links TRBV27 to TRBJ2-2; tentatively, D is TRBD1 (7 bases). This CDR3 spans 17 amino acids. V shed 3 bases and J shed 3 bases, with 17 bases lying between them. The germline gives CDR1 MNHEY, CDR2 SMNVEV (reference sequence). The DNA for the CDR3 is TGTGCCAGCAGTTTGCTTGGAGGGGGCAGAGACACCGGGGAGCTGTTTTTT. Residues: CASSLLGGGRDTGELFF.

The chain combines TRBV6-4 with TRBJ1-1, with D perhaps TRBD1 (5 bases). Germline CDR1 and CDR2: MRHNA and SNTAGT. The V end was cut by 5 bases, the J end by 4 bases, with 14 bases between. This CDR3 contains 14 residues. CDR3: CASSLTAQGTEAFF. As DNA, the CDR3 is TGTGCCAGCAGTCTTACAGCCCAGGGCACTGAAGCTTTCTTT.

The rearrangement joins TRBV5-8 to TRBJ1-6; D unclear. The V and J ends lost 7 bases and 5 bases respectively, with 10 bases between them. Germline V gives CDR1 SGHTS, CDR2 YDEGEE. The CDR3 length is 13 residues. The CDR3 is CASVVTDNSPLHF. CDR3 sequence (DNA): TGTGCCAGCGTGGTGACTGATAATTCACCCCTCCACTTT.

Remarks on this clone: The sample carries other DNA sequences with the same CDR3. The chain links TRBV11-2 to TRBJ2-7; 7 positions match TRBD1. Unmatched junction bases numbered 1, after V lost 1 base and J lost 1 base. Germline values: CDR1 SGHAT, CDR2 FQNNGV. CDR3 size: 14 residues. CDR3 DNA: TGTGCCAGCAGCTTAGGGACAGGTTCCTACGAGCAGTACTTC. Translating gives CASSLGTGSYEQYF.

V usage is TRBV4-1 and J usage is TRBJ2-3; TRBD2 is a possible D gene (6 bases). The CDR3 runs 15 residues. Between the trimmed V and J ends, which lost 2 bases and 6 bases, there was a span of 15 bases. The V gene's germline CDR1 is MGHRA and CDR2 YSYEKL. The DNA of the CDR3 is TGCGCCAGCAGCCAACGGGACTCCCGGGGCGATACGCAGTATTTT. Its translation is CASSQRDSRGDTQYF.

CDR3 in amino acids: CASSLWTGTYEQYF. CDR3 nucleotide sequence: TGTGCCAGCAGCTTATGGACAGGGACCTACGAGCAGTACTTC. V and J are TRBV11-2 and TRBJ2-7; 8 bases are a match to TRBD1. The CDR3 spans 14 residues. Losses at the gene ends were 2 bases for V and 2 bases for J; bases not matched to a gene: 2. Germline lookup yields CDR1 SGHAT and CDR2 FQNNGV.

The rearrangement joins TRBV6-7 to TRBJ2-6, with 8 bases fitting TRBD1. Being an ORF, TRBV6-7 has a function that is uncertain. The V gene end was trimmed by 5 bases and the J gene end by 4 bases; junction bases not matched to a gene: 10. The CDR3 is 17 amino acids. The CDR3 is CASSPPDRAPGANVLTF. The CDR3 DNA is TGTGCCAGCAGTCCCCCGGACAGGGCCCCCGGGGCCAACGTCCTGACTTTC.

The gene calls are TRBV10-3 and TRBJ1-3, with 7 bases that match TRBD1. The germline gives CDR1 ENHRY, CDR2 SYGVKD. This CDR3 region has 14 residues. With 6 bases clipped from V and 0 bases from J, the junction kept 2 bases outside the gene matches. The CDR3: CAIRRTGSGNTIYF. The DNA for the CDR3 is TGTGCCATCAGGAGGACAGGCTCTGGAAACACCATATATTTT.

The genes are TRBV10-2 and TRBJ2-5; 11 positions match TRBD2. Germline V CDR1 and CDR2: WSHSY, SAAADI. The CDR3 consists of 15 residues. The V segment lost 5 bases and the J segment 4 bases; nucleotides outside the gene matches: 6. CDR3 in amino acids: CASSIAGGPPETQYF. The CDR3 region has the DNA TGCGCCAGCAGTATAGCGGGAGGGCCGCCAGAGACCCAGTACTTC.

With regard to this clone: Possible read error: a much larger clone is one base away. Other DNA variants within this sample encode the same CDR3. CDR3 nucleotide sequence: TGTGCCAGCAGTTTAGCGGTCTACGAGCAGTACTTC. Translating gives CASSLAVYEQYF. The chain links TRBV28 to TRBJ2-7, with D unresolved. The CDR3 is made up of 12 amino acids. V lost 2 bases and J 3 bases, leaving 5 bases between the germline ends. Germline CDR1 reads MDHEN; CDR2 reads SYDVKM.

The chain is built from TRBV6-1 and TRBJ2-6, with 10 bases fitting TRBD2. Per the germline V gene, CDR1 is MNHNS and CDR2 is SASEGT. V shed 4 bases and J 2 bases; nucleotides not matched to a gene: 5. This CDR3 is 17 amino acids long. CDR3 residues: CASSASGSAPGANVLTF. DNA for the CDR3: TGTGCCAGCAGTGCTAGCGGGAGTGCCCCTGGGGCCAACGTCCTGACTTTC.

With respect to this clone: Since a far larger clone is one base different, this is likely a read error. The gene calls are TRBV9 and TRBJ2-7; possibly TRBD1 for D (6 bases). The CDR3 has 12 amino acids. The germline CDR1 and CDR2 sequences are SGDLS and YYNGEE. V gave up 3 bases and J gave up 4 bases, with 8 bases separating them. This CDR3 reads CASSATGYEQYF. CDR3 nucleotide sequence: TGTGCCAGCAGCGCTACAGGGTACGAGCAGTACTTC.

J is TRBJ2-4 and V is TRBV6-5; 7 nucleotides line up with TRBD1. This CDR3 spans 11 amino acids. The germline CDR1 and CDR2 sequences are MNHEY and SVGAGI. V dropped 7 bases and J dropped 8; count of bases not matched to a gene: 2. CDR3 coding DNA: TGTGCCAGCATGACAGGGCACATTCAGTACTTC. This sequence encodes CASMTGHIQYF.

This clone was counted a few times. The rearrangement links TRBV10-1 to TRBJ2-1, with 8 bases lining up with TRBD2. The V gene end was trimmed by 5 bases and the J gene end by 2 bases; junction bases not matched to a gene: 5. This CDR3 spans 15 amino acids. Per germline, CDR1 WNHNN and CDR2 SYGVQD (reference sequence). The CDR3 sequence: CASSRTSSPYNEQFF. The DNA for the CDR3 is TGCGCCAGCAGTCGGACTAGCAGCCCCTACAATGAGCAGTTCTTC.

This clone appeared a few times. J is TRBJ1-1 and V is TRBV28, with D tentatively TRBD1 (6 bases). Trimming stripped 5 bases from V and 1 base from J, with 11 bases between. The CDR3 length is 14 residues. Germline CDR1 reads MDHEN; CDR2 reads SYDVKM. CDR3 bases: TGTGCCAGCAGTCTTCGACAGGCGAACACTGAAGCTTTCTTT. Residues: CASSLRQANTEAFF.

This clone is a singleton in its sample. This sequence joins TRBV21-1 and TRBJ2-7; the table's D call, TRBD2, was not checked against the DNA. TRBV21-1 is noted as a pseudogene. CDR3 length: 16 amino acids. CDR3 DNA: TGTGCCTTTCAACCCGGGGGACCCGAGAGCTCCTACGAGCAGTACTTC. It yields the protein CAFQPGGPESSYEQYF.

The chain carries TRBV11-2 and TRBJ2-1; 9 bases fit TRBD1. V was pared by 4 bases and J by 4 bases, with 5 bases of the junction left unmatched. CDR1 and CDR2 from the germline V gene are SGHAT and FQNNGV. The CDR3 has 15 amino acids. The CDR3 coding sequence is TGTGCCAGCAGCTCCCCCGGGACAGGGTACAATGAGCAGTTCTTC. It encodes CASSSPGTGYNEQFF.

This chain uses TRBV11-2 with TRBJ2-7; D perhaps matches TRBD1 (6 bases). Trimming cost V 4 bases and J 3 bases, with 16 bases left between them. The CDR3 extends over 15 amino acids. Germline V gene sequence: CDR1 SGHAT, CDR2 FQNNGV. The CDR3 nucleotides are TGTGCCAGCAGCTCGGTACAGGGATCGGACTACGAGCAGTACTTC. It translates to CASSSVQGSDYEQYF.

This clone was detected many times. The chain joins TRBV2 to TRBJ2-3; tentative D call: TRBD1 (6 bases). V gave up 8 bases and J gave up 2 bases, with 11 bases separating them. Looked up from germline, CDR1 is SNHLY and CDR2 is FYNNEI. The CDR3 covers 13 residues. Written as DNA, the CDR3 is TGTGCCAGCCGTGGGGACAACACAGATACGCAGTATTTT. It encodes CASRGDNTDTQYF. The full variable domain, completed using reference TRBV2 and TRBJ2-3, is EPEVTQTPSHQVTQMGQEVILRCVPISNHLYFYWYRQILGQKVEFLVSFYNNEISEKSEIFDDQFSVERPDGSNFTLKIRSTKLEDSAMYFCASRGDNTDTQYFGPGTRLTVL.

V usage is TRBV7-2 and J usage is TRBJ1-2; the D is unclear. CDR1 and CDR2 from the germline V gene are SGHTA and FQGNSA. The V and J ends lost 6 bases and 4 bases respectively, with 12 bases between them. This CDR3 comprises 13 residues. DNA of the CDR3: TGTGCCAGCAGATCCACAGCAGCCTATGGCTACACCTTC. This sequence encodes CASRSTAAYGYTF.

V gene TRBV5-1 combines with J gene TRBJ2-5; the D gene is possibly TRBD1 (5 bases). CDR1 is SGHRS and CDR2 is YFSETQ in the germline V gene. The V end lost 0 bases, the J end lost 1 base, and 7 bases lay between the germline ends. The length of the CDR3 is 14 residues. CDR3 nucleotides: TGCGCCAGCAGCTTGGGACAGCCCCAAGAGACCCAGTACTTC. As protein: CASSLGQPQETQYF.

The chain uses TRBV28 and TRBJ2-7, with 14 bases matching TRBD2. Trimming cost V 7 bases and J 7 bases; bases outside gene matches: 9. Germline V CDR1 and CDR2: MDHEN, SYDVKM. The CDR3 has 15 amino acids. CDR3 protein: CASTFWTSGGREQYF. The CDR3 DNA sequence: TGTGCCAGCACCTTTTGGACTAGCGGGGGGCGTGAGCAGTACTTC.

This chain joins TRBV7-2 and TRBJ2-3; the match to TRBD2 covers 10 bases. J was trimmed by 6 bases and V by 3 bases; bases with no gene match: 6. Germline V CDR1 and CDR2: SGHTA, FQGNSA. The CDR3 contains 15 residues. As DNA, the CDR3 is TGTGCCAGCAGCTTGGGACTAGCGACGGCTGATACGCAGTATTTT. Encoded protein: CASSLGLATADTQYF.